Below are 32 T cell receptor beta chains sequenced from a single sample in a study of T cells in Graves' hyperthyroidism and ophthalmopathy. There were TCR beta CDR3 regions amplified from RNA transcripts. During a first-round RT-PCR of the TCR CDR3, the HTBI primer set was used. One entry per CDR3 protein results from TCRdb running MiXCR on the multiplex PCR reads. The top ten clones hold about 8.3% of a sample with about 540,000 distinct CDR3 sequences, 46% of them seen once. The sequenced sample consisted of peripheral blood or thyroid tissue (not recorded which). The receptors here all came from a woman between 18 and 29 years old with Graves' hyperthyroidism.

This clonotype was detected only once. The chain uses TRBV2 and TRBJ2-7; 8 nucleotides align to TRBD1. Germline V CDR1 and CDR2: SNHLY, FYNNEI. The CDR3 is made up of 16 amino acids. CDR3 nucleotide sequence: TGTGCTACTAGCAGCTCCTACGACAGGGGCGAGCACGAGCAGTACTTC. Translating it yields CATSSSYDRGEHEQYF.

J is TRBJ1-1 and V is TRBV29-1; perhaps TRBD1 as D (5 bases). The V gene lost 8 bases and the J gene lost 10 bases, with 14 bases spanning the gap. The CDR3 totals 10 residues. Germline V CDR1 and CDR2: SQVTM, ANQGSEA. CDR3 sequence reads: CSYDSPRAFF. CDR3 sequence (DNA): TGCAGCTACGACAGTCCAAGAGCTTTCTTT.

This clonotype was counted a few times. The chain recombines TRBV4-1 with TRBJ2-5; 13 nucleotides agree with TRBD2. Germline loops: CDR1 MGHRA, CDR2 YSYEKL. V shed 3 bases and J 5 bases; nucleotides not matched to a gene: 15. The CDR3 sequence is 19 residues long. CDR3 sequence (DNA): TGCGCCAGCAGCCAGACCCCACCTAGGACTAGCGGGAGAGTTGAGACCCAGTACTTC. Protein product: CASSQTPPRTSGRVETQYF.

Ten or more counts support this clonotype. The rearrangement uses TRBV5-4 and TRBJ2-7, with D perhaps given as TRBD1 or TRBD2 (5 bases each). The CDR3 is 17 residues long. Looked up from germline, CDR1 is SGHNT and CDR2 is YYREEE (reference sequence). The V end was cut by 0 bases, the J end by 2 bases, with 18 bases between. The DNA for the CDR3 is TGTGCCAGCAGCTTGGATCTGGGACGCCGTTCGCCCTACGAGCAGTACTTC. It specifies CASSLDLGRRSPYEQYF.

The V call is TRBV24-1, the J call TRBJ2-2; no clear D gene. V lost 3 bases and J lost 6, with 13 bases in between. CDR3 length: 15 residues. Germline V gene lookup returns CDR1 KGHDR and CDR2 SFDVKD. CDR3 in DNA: TGTGCCACCAGTGATATAATCGGACCCCCCGGGGAGCTGTTTTTT. It yields the protein CATSDIIGPPGELFF.

Worth noting for this clonotype: This could be a read error, since a much larger clone is one nucleotide away. This chain connects TRBV6-6 to TRBJ1-2; D remains ambiguous. This CDR3 is 12 amino acids long. From germline, CDR1 is MNHNY and CDR2 SVGAGI (reference sequence). The CDR3 sequence: CASSPASHGYTF. The CDR3 bases are TGCGCCAGCAGCCCCGCGTCCCATGGCTACACCTTC.

The chain recombines TRBV7-2 with TRBJ1-1; D unresolved. Germline-derived CDR1 and CDR2 are SGHTA and FQGNSA. V was shortened by 4 bases and J by 7 bases, with 19 bases between the two germline ends. This CDR3 has 15 residues. CDR3 amino acids: CASSYGLAGGVEAFF. CDR3 in DNA: TGTGCCAGCAGCTACGGACTAGCGGGAGGAGTTGAAGCTTTCTTT.

In its sample, this clonotype was seen many times. V and J are TRBV6-5 and TRBJ2-7; no clear D. CDR1 and CDR2 from the germline V gene are MNHEY and SVGAGI. CDR3 length: 15 residues. The V end lost 5 bases, the J end lost 0 bases, and 14 bases lay between the germline ends. The CDR3: CASSVSGGSSYEQYF. For the CDR3, the DNA is TGTGCCAGCAGTGTAAGTGGCGGCAGCTCCTACGAGCAGTACTTC.

This clonotype was recorded many times. A much bigger clone sits one base away, suggesting this may be a read error. This chain uses TRBV7-2 with TRBJ1-5, with 7 bases fitting TRBD1. The CDR3 is 12 amino acids. Germline assignment: CDR1 SGHTA and CDR2 FQGNSA. Unmatched junction bases numbered 1, after V lost 8 bases and J lost 3 bases. The CDR3 reads CASGTDNQPQHF. CDR3 coding DNA: TGTGCCAGCGGGACAGACAATCAGCCCCAGCATTTT. Based on the CDR3 plus reference TRBV7-2 and TRBJ1-5, the full variable domain is GAGVSQSPSNKVTEKGKDVELRCDPISGHTALYWYRQSLGQGLEFLIYFQGNSAPDKSGLPSDRFSAERTGGSVSTLTIQRTQQEDSAVYLCASGTDNQPQHFGDGTRLSIL.

Regarding this clonotype: The junction does not match germline at one end; this may be a read error. The J gene is TRBJ2-3, the V gene TRBV5-1, with 8 bases fitting TRBD2. Germline lookup yields CDR1 SGHRS and CDR2 YFSETQ. The CDR3 runs to 15 residues. CDR3 amino acids: CASSLLLADTDTQYF. The CDR3 DNA follows: TGTGCCAGCAGCTTGTTACTAGCGGACACAGATACGCAGTATTTT.

This clonotype was counted at least ten times. The CDR3 region is CASSTGRDEQYF. Written as DNA, the CDR3 is TGTGCCAGCAGCACAGGGCGTGACGAGCAGTACTTC. The chain carries TRBV12-3 or TRBV12-4 and TRBJ2-7, with D maybe TRBD1 (6 bases). The germline V and J ends were trimmed by 6 bases and 5 bases, with 11 bases remaining between them. CDR3 length: 12 amino acids.

A word on this clonotype: This may be a read error: a much more frequent sequence differs by one nucleotide. The V and J genes are TRBV2 and TRBJ2-2; possibly TRBD1 for D (6 bases). Looked up from germline, CDR1 is SNHLY and CDR2 is FYNNEI. This CDR3 spans 13 amino acids. Here the CDR3 reads CAGRQQGTGELFF. The CDR3 region has the DNA TGTGCCGGCAGGCAACAGGGAACTGGGGAGCTGTTTTTT.

This clonotype was detected many times. The chain combines TRBV5-1 with TRBJ2-7, with TRBD1 matching 12 bases. CDR3 length: 15 amino acids. Germline V CDR1 and CDR2: SGHRS, YFSETQ. Trimming at V came to 2 bases and at J to 5 bases, leaving 5 bases not matched to a gene. The CDR3, as DNA: TGCGCCAGCAGCTTAGGGGACAGGGGGCAGAACGAGCAGTACTTC. Translating it yields CASSLGDRGQNEQYF.

This clonotype was detected many times. This chain joins TRBV19 and TRBJ1-1, with D hard to call. Trimming shortened V by 3 bases and J by 4 bases, and 12 bases separated the two germline ends. Germline CDR1 LNHDA, CDR2 SQIVND (reference sequence). The CDR3 has 14 amino acids. This chain's CDR3 is CASSIAGRLTEAFF. The DNA for the CDR3 is TGTGCCAGTAGTATCGCAGGTAGACTCACTGAAGCTTTCTTT. Based on the CDR3 plus reference TRBV19 and TRBJ1-1, the full variable domain is DGGITQSPKYLFRKEGQNVTLSCEQNLNHDAMYWYRQDPGQGLRLIYYSQIVNDFQKGDIAEGYSVSREKKESFPLTVTSAQKNPTAFYLCASSIAGRLTEAFFGQGTRLTVV.

This clonotype was seen repeatedly, ten times or more. The chain employs TRBV18 and TRBJ2-7; the D call may be TRBD1 or TRBD2 (5 bases each). This CDR3 is built from 14 residues. Germline CDR1 and CDR2: KGHSH and LQKENI. V dropped 8 bases and J dropped 0 bases, with 14 bases sitting between them. The CDR3 nucleotides are TGTGCCAGCAGTCCCGGGACGGTCTCCTACGAGCAGTACTTC. It translates to CASSPGTVSYEQYF.

The rearrangement uses TRBV6-5 and TRBJ1-2; TRBD1 aligns across 7 bases. This CDR3 has 13 amino acids. Germline-derived CDR1 and CDR2 are MNHEY and SVGAGI. The V gene end was trimmed by 5 bases and the J gene end by 8 bases; junction bases not matched to a gene: 8. CDR3 loop: CASSRTTGNGYTF. CDR3 DNA: TGTGCCAGCAGTCGAACGACAGGGAACGGCTACACCTTC.

This clonotype appeared many times. The CDR3 region is CASSVGGSGSYEQYF. CDR3 DNA: TGTGCCAGCTCTGTGGGGGGTTCGGGGTCCTACGAGCAGTACTTC. V usage is TRBV6-5 and J usage is TRBJ2-7; a possible D gene is TRBD2 (6 bases). CDR1 is MNHEY, CDR2 SVGAGI, per germline. The CDR3 covers 15 residues. V shed 8 bases and J shed 1 base, with 18 bases lying between them.

The chain uses TRBV29-1 and TRBJ1-1; no clear D. Between the trimmed V and J ends, which lost 7 bases and 1 base, there was a span of 16 bases. Germline loops: CDR1 SQVTM, CDR2 ANQGSEA. The CDR3 covers 14 residues. The CDR3 DNA reads as TGCAGCGCCAGCCCTCAGTTCGGGAACACTGAAGCTTTCTTT. This sequence encodes CSASPQFGNTEAFF.

This clonotype has at least ten counts. The gene calls are TRBV10-3 and TRBJ2-5; 7 bases are a match to TRBD1. This CDR3 is built from 13 residues. In germline, CDR1 is ENHRY, CDR2 SYGVKD. J was trimmed by 1 base and V by 6 bases; bases with no gene match: 2. The CDR3 nucleotides are TGTGCCATCAGAGAGGGGGCCCAAGAGACCCAGTACTTC. Translation: CAIREGAQETQYF.

The rearrangement uses TRBV6-2 or TRBV6-3 and TRBJ1-5; the match to TRBD1 covers 8 bases. The junction had 9 bases not matched to a gene; V was cut back by 2 bases and J by 3 bases. The germline gives CDR1 MNHEY, CDR2 SVGEGT. This CDR3 comprises 17 residues. The CDR3 nucleotides read TGTGCCAGCAGTTACCAGCTGGGACAGGCGGACAATCAGCCCCAGCATTTT. It is translated as CASSYQLGQADNQPQHF.

J is TRBJ2-7 and V is TRBV7-8, with D possibly TRBD2 on 6 matching bases. Germline CDR1 is SGHVS and CDR2 is FQNEAQ. With 5 bases removed from V and 6 bases from J, the gap between germline ends came to 17 bases. There are 14 residues in the CDR3. For the CDR3, the DNA is TGTGCCAGCAGCCCTAGTTGGGGGGATTTCGAGCAGTACTTC. The encoded protein is CASSPSWGDFEQYF.

This clonotype was detected ten times or more. V is TRBV20-1 and J is TRBJ2-7, with 10 bases identical to TRBD1. Germline CDR1 is DFQATT and CDR2 is SNEGSKA (reference sequence). V lost 1 base to trimming and J lost 3 bases; unmatched junction nucleotides: 12. The CDR3 has 17 residues. The CDR3: CSARVPPQDRGIYEQYF. CDR3 nucleotides: TGCAGTGCTAGAGTTCCTCCCCAGGACAGGGGGATCTACGAGCAGTACTTC.

The V call is TRBV7-2, the J call TRBJ2-6, with unresolved D. Trimming removed 6 bases at V and 6 bases at J, with 6 bases between. Germline-derived CDR1 and CDR2 are SGHTA and FQGNSA. This CDR3 region has 12 residues. CDR3 bases: TGTGCCAGCAGTTCGCAGGCCAACGTCCTGACTTTC. Translating gives CASSSQANVLTF. The variable domain in full, with the rest retrieved from reference TRBV7-2 and TRBJ2-6, is GAGVSQSPSNKVTEKGKDVELRCDPISGHTALYWYRQSLGQGLEFLIYFQGNSAPDKSGLPSDRFSAERTGGSVSTLTIQRTQQEDSAVYLCASSSQANVLTFGAGSRLTVL.

In DNA form, the CDR3 reads TGCAGCGCGGCGAAGAGCGGGAGTAGAAATGAGCAGTTCTTC. Translating it yields CSAAKSGSRNEQFF. This chain connects TRBV29-1 to TRBJ2-1, with TRBD2 matching over 8 bases. The CDR3 totals 14 residues. J lost 7 bases, V lost 7 bases, and 12 bases had no gene match. The germline V gene encodes CDR1 SQVTM and CDR2 ANQGSEA.

This clonotype was picked up many times. The chain carries TRBV29-1 and TRBJ1-6; D call uncertain. Trimming left V 4 bases short and J 10 bases short, with 14 bases between. The CDR3 sequence is 13 residues long. The germline gives CDR1 SQVTM, CDR2 ANQGSEA. Written as DNA, the CDR3 is TGCAGCGTTGCGGCGACAAACGGCTCACCCCTCCACTTT. This codes for CSVAATNGSPLHF.

The chain couples TRBV7-9 to TRBJ2-7, with 8 bases identical to TRBD1. The CDR3 spans 14 residues. CDR1 and CDR2 from the germline V gene are SEHNR and FQNEAQ (reference sequence). With 1 base clipped from V and 5 bases from J, the junction kept 4 bases outside the gene matches. CDR3 sequence (DNA): TGTGCCAGCAGCTTAGGGACAGGGCTCAACGAGCAGTACTTC. It yields the protein CASSLGTGLNEQYF.

J is TRBJ1-2 and V is TRBV7-2, with D maybe TRBD1 (5 bases). Germline lookup yields CDR1 SGHTA and CDR2 FQGNSA. This CDR3 has 15 residues. V lost 3 bases, J lost 4 bases, and 15 bases lay in between. The CDR3, as DNA: TGTGCCAGCAGCTTGGCAGTAGGGCAGGGCTATGGCTACACCTTC. Encoded protein: CASSLAVGQGYGYTF.

This sequence joins TRBV19 and TRBJ1-3, with no clear D. V was cut by 7 bases and J by 5 bases, with 6 bases left in between. The germline V gene encodes CDR1 LNHDA and CDR2 SQIVND (reference sequence). This CDR3 comprises 11 residues. The CDR3 spells CASNPRNTIYF. CDR3 nucleotide sequence: TGTGCCAGTAACCCTCGAAACACCATATATTTT.

V is TRBV24-1 and J is TRBJ1-5, with a weak D call TRBD1 (5 bases). CDR3 length: 16 residues. V lost 4 bases and J 2 bases, leaving 14 bases between the germline ends. Germline assignment: CDR1 KGHDR and CDR2 SFDVKD. The CDR3 DNA is TGTGCCACCAGTGACTCCGGACAAGATGGCAATCAGCCCCAGCATTTT. Translation: CATSDSGQDGNQPQHF.

This rearrangement joins TRBV20-1 to TRBJ1-2, with D uncertain. TRBJ2-1 explains the end of the DNA better; the J call may be wrong. The CDR3 is 15 residues long. The germline CDR1 and CDR2 sequences are DFQATT and SNEGSKA (reference sequence). The CDR3 DNA sequence: TGCAGTGCCCAAACCCGGGCCGCCAACTCACATGAGCAGTTCTTC. It encodes CSAQTRAANSHEQFF.

This clonotype was seen repeatedly, ten times or more. This chain joins TRBV12-3 or TRBV12-4 and TRBJ1-5; 7 bases fit TRBD1. This CDR3 is 13 amino acids long. V lost 5 bases to trimming and J lost 11 bases; unmatched junction nucleotides: 9. CDR3 nucleotides: TGTGCCAGCAGTCCCGGGACAGTTATGACCCAGCATTTT. Translation gives CASSPGTVMTQHF.

The sample holds a few counts of this clonotype. V is TRBV2 and J is TRBJ2-7; 7 bases line up with TRBD2. CDR3 length: 13 amino acids. J gave up 7 bases and V 7 bases, and 10 bases lay outside the gene matches. Germline assignment: CDR1 SNHLY and CDR2 FYNNEI. The CDR3 region has the DNA TGTGCCAGCAAGACGGGTGGGGGGGATGAGCAGTACTTC. As protein: CASKTGGGDEQYF.